This T cell receptor (beta chain) was found in a study of T cells after yellow fever vaccination. Study outcomes and limitations: FACS-sorted repertoires could harbor abundant contaminating bulk-population clonotypes. Reappearance after the booster was seen for most primary-vaccination clones, at 95% to 96% CD4 and more than 80% CD8.

In regard to this clonotype: Its target is not known.

The CDR3 is made up of 13 amino acids. V dropped 3 bases and J dropped 13 bases, with 18 bases sitting between them. TCRdb passed the 5' RACE reads through MiXCR, listing each CDR3 protein once. The sample yields 400,000 or so distinct CDR3 sequences, 18% seen once. This TCR was recovered from a man aged 18 to 30 who received the YFV17D yellow fever vaccine. Specimen: PBMCs, collected before the yellow fever booster vaccination. This chain uses TRBV12-3 or TRBV12-4 with TRBJ1-1; D not certain. The CDR3 region is CASSFTLASEGFF. For the CDR3, the DNA is TGTGCCAGCAGTTTTACATTGGCCTCCGAGGGTTTCTTT.